The 21 T cell receptor beta chains below all came from one sample that was sequenced in a study of CD4 T cells in relation to SARS-CoV-2 and coronaviruses. The table came from immunoSEQ multiplex PCR; TCRdb's copy has only in-frame clones and leaves some out. The data contain about 39,000 clones, 77% of them seen just once; the ten biggest clones take up roughly 22%. These TCRs' antigens remain unknown. The specimen sequenced was memory CD4+ T cells from PBMCs, cultured in vitro. Every receptor here comes from an adult with COVID-19.

This clone was seen once. The chain carries TRBV19 and TRBJ1-2; 7 bases match TRBD1. V dropped 5 bases and J dropped 0; count of bases not matched to a gene: 3. Looked up from germline, CDR1 is LNHDA and CDR2 is SQIVND (reference sequence). This CDR3 is built from 14 residues. The CDR3 DNA reads as TGTGCCAGTAGTCGGACAGGCGCTAACTATGGCTACACCTTC. Its translation: CASSRTGANYGYTF.

The chain recombines TRBV15 with TRBJ2-1, with a weak D call TRBD2 (6 bases). V dropped 6 bases and J dropped 2 bases, with 14 bases sitting between them. Germline V gene data show CDR1 as LNHNV and CDR2 as YYDKDF (reference sequence). This CDR3 is built from 15 residues. CDR3 region: CATSIMGTPYNEQFF. The CDR3 DNA follows: TGTGCCACCAGTATAATGGGGACTCCCTACAATGAGCAGTTCTTC.

The chain combines TRBV28 with TRBJ1-3; D ambiguous. The CDR3 length is 15 residues. Germline V gene lookup returns CDR1 MDHEN and CDR2 SYDVKM. V shed 2 bases and J shed 0 bases, with 8 bases lying between them. The chain's CDR3 is CASSLTITSGNTIYF. The CDR3 DNA is TGTGCCAGCAGTTTAACAATAACCTCTGGAAACACCATATATTTT. The full variable domain, completed using reference TRBV28 and TRBJ1-3, is DVKVTQSSRYLVKRTGEKVFLECVQDMDHENMFWYRQDPGLGLRLIYFSYDVKMKEKGDIPEGYSVSREKKERFSLILESASTNQTSMYLCASSLTITSGNTIYFGEGSWLTVV.

In its sample, this clone was seen a few times. The CDR3 here is CASSPEKNQPQHF. The CDR3 DNA sequence: TGTGCCAGCAGCCCCGAGAAAAATCAGCCCCAGCATTTT. The rearrangement uses TRBV6-4 and TRBJ1-5; the D is unclear. The CDR3 is 13 residues long. Germline CDR1 reads MRHNA; CDR2 reads SNTAGT. V lost 6 bases and J 4 bases, leaving 10 bases between the germline ends.

This clone showed up just once. The chain has TRBV7-9 and TRBJ2-1, with D perhaps TRBD1 (5 bases). CDR3 size: 13 residues. Trimming shortened V by 0 bases and J by 7 bases, and 7 bases separated the two germline ends. CDR1 SEHNR and CDR2 FQNEAQ come from the germline V gene (reference sequence). The CDR3 DNA reads as TGTGCCAGCAGCTTAGCGACAGAGAATGAGCAGTTCTTC. Amino acid sequence: CASSLATENEQFF.

The chain has TRBV2 and TRBJ1-1; TRBD1 aligns across 7 bases. The CDR3 has 18 amino acids. Trimming removed 5 bases from V and 6 bases from J; junction bases left unmatched: 21. Germline V gene data show CDR1 as SNHLY and CDR2 as FYNNEI. The CDR3 sequence is CASSRQIRYHRGLPEAFF. As DNA, the CDR3 is TGTGCCAGCAGTCGGCAAATTAGGTACCACAGGGGCCTTCCTGAAGCTTTCTTT. Full variable domain (outside the CDR3, taken from reference TRBV2 and TRBJ1-1): EPEVTQTPSHQVTQMGQEVILRCVPISNHLYFYWYRQILGQKVEFLVSFYNNEISEKSEIFDDQFSVERPDGSNFTLKIRSTKLEDSAMYFCASSRQIRYHRGLPEAFFGQGTRLTVV.

The chain combines TRBV2 with TRBJ2-7; possible D gene TRBD1, 6 bases. The V end lost 6 bases, the J end lost 10 bases, and 16 bases lay between the germline ends. This CDR3 region has 12 residues. Germline CDR1 reads SNHLY; CDR2 reads FYNNEI. The CDR3 sequence is CASSEGVRRQYF. CDR3 bases: TGTGCCAGCAGCGAGGGGGTAAGAAGACAGTACTTC.

The chain employs TRBV4-3 and TRBJ2-7, with TRBD2 identical over 7 bases. This CDR3 has 16 amino acids. V shed 1 base, J shed 0 bases, and the junction held 6 bases outside the gene matches. CDR1 and CDR2 from the germline V gene are LGHNA and YSLEER. The CDR3 DNA reads as TGCGCCAGCAGCCAAGTTACTAGCGTTCTCTCCTACGAGCAGTACTTC. Amino acids: CASSQVTSVLSYEQYF.

The CDR3 region has the DNA TGTGCCAGCAGCCCTACTAGCGCCTACACAGATACGCAGTATTTT. Protein product: CASSPTSAYTDTQYF. The chain combines TRBV3-1 (or the pseudogene TRBV3-2) with TRBJ2-3; 7 nucleotides match TRBD2. In germline, CDR1 is LGHDT, CDR2 YNNKEL (reference sequence). Trimming at V came to 4 bases and at J to 2 bases, leaving 6 bases not matched to a gene. This CDR3 is 15 amino acids long.

This clone occurred a few times. The chain couples TRBV19 to TRBJ1-1; D may be TRBD1 (6 bases). The CDR3 is made up of 14 amino acids. Trimming shortened V by 4 bases and J by 1 base, and 10 bases separated the two germline ends. Germline-derived CDR1 and CDR2 are LNHDA and SQIVND (reference sequence). In DNA, the CDR3 is TGTGCCAGTAGTACCCTACAGGGGAACACTGAAGCTTTCTTT. Its translation is CASSTLQGNTEAFF.

The rearrangement joins TRBV12-3 or TRBV12-4 to TRBJ1-2; D gene uncertain. V shed 5 bases and J shed 0 bases, with 4 bases lying between them. This CDR3 has 12 residues. In nucleotides, the CDR3 is TGTGCCAGCAGTAATTCTAACTATGGCTACACCTTC. Translating gives CASSNSNYGYTF.

V is TRBV2 and J is TRBJ2-5, with 9 bases fitting TRBD1. The V gene end was trimmed by 6 bases and the J gene end by 5 bases; junction bases not matched to a gene: 7. CDR3 size: 14 residues. The germline V gene has CDR1 SNHLY and CDR2 FYNNEI. The CDR3 region is CASRTGGVRETQYF. CDR3 DNA sequence: TGTGCCAGCAGAACAGGGGGCGTTCGGGAGACCCAGTACTTC.

The sample holds a few counts of this clone. The CDR3 DNA reads TGTGCCAGCAGTTACCCGAGCGGGAGGGCTAGGAATGAGCAGTTCTTC. It specifies CASSYPSGRARNEQFF. V usage is TRBV6-2 or TRBV6-3 and J usage is TRBJ2-1; 10 bases line up with TRBD2. The germline gives CDR1 MNHEY, CDR2 SVGEGT. CDR3 length equals 16 residues. V was clipped by 2 bases and J by 7 bases; unmatched bases: 8.

CDR3: CASSQVAAIGSEQYF. The CDR3 DNA reads as TGTGCCAGCAGCCAAGTGGCAGCTATTGGCTCCGAGCAGTACTTC. The chain employs TRBV3-1 (or the pseudogene TRBV3-2) and TRBJ2-7; the D is unclear. CDR3 length: 15 residues. Trimming removed 1 base at V and 6 bases at J, with 16 bases between. Germline loops: CDR1 LGHDT, CDR2 YNNKEL (reference sequence).

This clone was detected only a few times. The V gene is TRBV4-1, the J gene TRBJ1-3; perhaps TRBD1 as D (5 bases). Per germline, CDR1 MGHRA and CDR2 YSYEKL. The CDR3 covers 17 residues. V was clipped by 4 bases and J by 0 bases, with 16 bases between them. The CDR3 sequence is CASSRKLDSISGNTIYF. In DNA form, the CDR3 reads TGCGCCAGCAGCCGAAAGCTTGACAGTATCTCTGGAAACACCATATATTTT.

The chain employs TRBV6-1 and TRBJ1-6; 7 nucleotides agree with TRBD1. The CDR3 spans 16 residues. Germline values: CDR1 MNHNS, CDR2 SASEGT. Losses at the gene ends were 4 bases for V and 4 bases for J; bases not matched to a gene: 7. CDR3 sequence: CASSATGASYNSPLHF. Written as DNA, the CDR3 is TGTGCCAGCAGTGCTACAGGGGCCTCGTATAATTCACCCCTCCACTTT.

The rearrangement uses TRBV27 and TRBJ2-7; D possibly corresponds to TRBD1 (5 bases). Germline loops: CDR1 MNHEY, CDR2 SMNVEV (reference sequence). V lost 6 bases and J lost 3, with 15 bases in between. The CDR3 loop spans 14 amino acids. CDR3 amino acids: CASSPWGGVYEQYF. Here the CDR3 DNA reads TGTGCCAGCAGCCCGTGGGGCGGAGTCTACGAGCAGTACTTC.

The gene calls are TRBV5-1 and TRBJ2-4; D perhaps matches TRBD2 (6 bases). Between the trimmed V and J ends, which lost 0 bases and 0 bases, there was a span of 7 bases. The CDR3 consists of 15 residues. Germline V gene sequence: CDR1 SGHRS, CDR2 YFSETQ. As DNA, the CDR3 is TGCGCCAGCAGCTTGGGGGGACTAGCCAAAAACATTCAGTACTTC. It codes for CASSLGGLAKNIQYF.

The chain couples TRBV5-1 to TRBJ2-1; possibly TRBD2 for D (5 bases). This CDR3 spans 16 amino acids. Germline CDR1 and CDR2: SGHRS and YFSETQ. Trimming shortened V by 0 bases and J by 5 bases, and 15 bases separated the two germline ends. Here the CDR3 reads CASSLVVVDSHNEQFF. DNA for the CDR3: TGCGCCAGCAGCTTGGTTGTCGTGGACTCGCACAATGAGCAGTTCTTC.

The chain combines TRBV7-9 with TRBJ1-1; D perhaps matches TRBD1 (6 bases). Germline lookup yields CDR1 SEHNR and CDR2 FQNEAQ (reference sequence). The CDR3 runs to 12 residues. The germline V and J ends were trimmed by 6 bases and 11 bases, with 16 bases remaining between them. CDR3 DNA sequence: TGTGCCAGCAGTTCCAGGGGTGAGCGTGCTTTCTTT. It yields the protein CASSSRGERAFF.

The chain is built from TRBV11-2 and TRBJ2-1, with a tentative D call TRBD2 (5 bases). The CDR3 runs to 15 residues. The V end was cut by 5 bases, the J end by 9 bases, with 20 bases between. CDR1 and CDR2 from the germline V gene are SGHAT and FQNNGV. In nucleotides, the CDR3 is TGTGCCAGCAGCGCGCCAACTAGGCGTATTGGTGAGCAGTTCTTC. Its translation is CASSAPTRRIGEQFF.